A selection of T cell receptor beta chains follows, all from one sample in a study of shared clonotypes between healthy human individuals. Assay used: immunoSEQ multiplex PCR; TCRdb lists only in-frame clones, some missing. The data show 550,000 to 850,000 clones, with roughly two thirds seen just once and 1.8% held by the top ten. The material sequenced was memory CD4+ T cells sorted from blood. These TCRs come from a woman aged 25-40 years in good health. CDR3s include the opening cysteine and the closing phenylalanine or tryptophan. D genes are given only for firm matches. Rows give clone size only sometimes, using once, few, many, or a class for an expanded clone.

clone size: once
D gene: .
V gene: TRBV7-9
J gene: TRBJ1-2
CDR3 DNA: TGTGCCAGCAGCCTCACAGTAGATAACGGCTATGGCTACACCTTC
CDR3 protein: CASSLTVDNGYGYTF

clone size: .
D gene: .
V gene: TRBV27
J gene: TRBJ2-2
CDR3 DNA: TGTGCCAGCAGTTTCTCCCGGACAGTGAACACCGGGGAGCTGTTTTTT
CDR3 protein: CASSFSRTVNTGELFF

clone size: once
D gene: TRBD2
V gene: TRBV7-6
J gene: TRBJ2-3
CDR3 DNA: TGTGCCAGCAGCTTAGAGTCTGGGACTAGCCCAGGGGGGCCAGATACGCAGTATTTT
CDR3 protein: CASSLESGTSPGGPDTQYF

clone size: .
D gene: TRBD2
V gene: TRBV11-1
J gene: TRBJ2-1
CDR3 DNA: TGTGCCAGCAGTCCCGGGGGAGCGGGAGGGGTCTACAATGAGCAGTTCTTC
CDR3 protein: CASSPGGAGGVYNEQFF

clone size: .
D gene: .
V gene: TRBV19
J gene: TRBJ2-2
CDR3 DNA: TGTGCCAGTAGTGTGCGGCAAAACACCGGGGAGCTGTTTTTT
CDR3 protein: CASSVRQNTGELFF

clone size: .
D gene: .
V gene: TRBV5-6
J gene: TRBJ2-1
CDR3 DNA: TGTGCCAGCAGCCCACCACTAGAATACAATGAGCAGTTCTTC
CDR3 protein: CASSPPLEYNEQFF

clone size: .
D gene: TRBD2
V gene: TRBV5-1
J gene: TRBJ2-2
CDR3 DNA: TGCGCCAGCAGCGTACCACTAGCGGCGAACACCGGGGAGCTGTTTTTT
CDR3 protein: CASSVPLAANTGELFF

clone size: .
D gene: .
V gene: TRBV19
J gene: TRBJ2-3
CDR3 DNA: TGTGCCAGTAGTCCCGGCAGGGATACGCAGTATTTT
CDR3 protein: CASSPGRDTQYF

clone size: many
D gene: .
V gene: TRBV28
J gene: TRBJ2-7
CDR3 DNA: TGTGCCAGCAGTTTAGGGGCTCAGGACGAGCAGTACTTC
CDR3 protein: CASSLGAQDEQYF

clone size: few
D gene: TRBD1
V gene: TRBV2
J gene: TRBJ1-5
CDR3 DNA: TGTGCCAGCAGTGAAGGGACAGGGGGCGGCCAGCCCCAGCATTTT
CDR3 protein: CASSEGTGGGQPQHF

clone size: few
D gene: .
V gene: TRBV6-1
J gene: TRBJ2-4
CDR3 DNA: TGTGCCAGCGACCTAAAAAACATTCAGTACTTC
CDR3 protein: CASDLKNIQYF

clone size: once
D gene: TRBD2
V gene: TRBV2
J gene: TRBJ2-1
CDR3 DNA: TGTGCCAGCAGTGGCGGGGGTACCTACAATGAGCAGTTCTTC
CDR3 protein: CASSGGGTYNEQFF

clone size: .
D gene: .
V gene: TRBV7-6
J gene: TRBJ2-3
CDR3 DNA: TGTGCCAGCAGCTTAGGCTTCGACCAGAGGACAGATACGCAGTATTTT
CDR3 protein: CASSLGFDQRTDTQYF

clone size: .
D gene: .
V gene: TRBV30
J gene: TRBJ2-7
CDR3 DNA: TGTGCCTGGAGTGTACTTCCGGGAAGCTGGGGGCGGGCGACCGGGGATGGAGAGCAGTACTTC
CDR3 protein: CAWSVLPGSWGRATGDGEQYF

clone size: .
D gene: TRBD1
V gene: TRBV9
J gene: TRBJ1-2
CDR3 DNA: TGTGCCAGCAGCCCAGGACAGGGCGACTATGGCTACACCTTC
CDR3 protein: CASSPGQGDYGYTF

clone size: .
D gene: .
V gene: TRBV7-6
J gene: TRBJ2-1
CDR3 DNA: TGTGCCAGCAGCTCTCGCGAAGGAGGCGGGGAGCAGTTCTTC
CDR3 protein: CASSSREGGGEQFF

clone size: .
D gene: .
V gene: TRBV28
J gene: TRBJ1-2
CDR3 DNA: TGTGCCAGCAGGGAGGCCTCTAACTATGGCTACACCTTC
CDR3 protein: CASREASNYGYTF

clone size: .
D gene: TRBD1
V gene: TRBV11-2
J gene: TRBJ2-7
CDR3 DNA: TGTGCCAGCAGCTTAGCCCTACAGGGGTCTTCCTACGAGCAGTACTTC
CDR3 protein: CASSLALQGSSYEQYF

clone size: .
D gene: TRBD1
V gene: TRBV10-3
J gene: TRBJ2-7
CDR3 DNA: TGTGCCATCAGGACGGACAGGGCATCCTACGAGCAGTACTTC
CDR3 protein: CAIRTDRASYEQYF

clone size: .
D gene: .
V gene: TRBV7-9
J gene: TRBJ1-2
CDR3 DNA: TGTGCCAGCAGCCCCGGGAGAGGGGGCTACACCTTC
CDR3 protein: CASSPGRGGYTF

clone size: .
D gene: TRBD1
V gene: TRBV18
J gene: TRBJ1-4
CDR3 DNA: TGTGCCAGCTCTCCGCCCGGTCAGGGGGGAGAAAAACTGTTTTTT
CDR3 protein: CASSPPGQGGEKLFF

clone size: .
D gene: TRBD2
V gene: TRBV7-2
J gene: TRBJ2-3
CDR3 DNA: TGTGCCAGCAGCCAGGGACTAGGTCCTGGCACAGATACGCAGTATTTT
CDR3 protein: CASSQGLGPGTDTQYF

clone size: .
D gene: TRBD2
V gene: TRBV6-1
J gene: TRBJ2-7
CDR3 DNA: TGTGCCAGCCCCCCTAGCGGGGGAAGGGGAGAGCAGTACTTC
CDR3 protein: CASPPSGGRGEQYF

clone size: .
D gene: .
V gene: TRBV5-1
J gene: TRBJ2-5
CDR3 DNA: TGCGCCAGCAGCGGAGACAGGTTTGAAGAGACCCAGTACTTC
CDR3 protein: CASSGDRFEETQYF

clone size: .
D gene: .
V gene: TRBV5-1
J gene: TRBJ2-7
CDR3 DNA: TGCGCCAGCCGCTTGGAGGCTCCCATACACTCCTACGAGCAGTACTTC
CDR3 protein: CASRLEAPIHSYEQYF

clone size: .
D gene: TRBD2
V gene: TRBV15
J gene: TRBJ2-3
CDR3 DNA: TGTGCCACCAGCACACGACTAGCGGGAGGAGATACGCAGTATTTT
CDR3 protein: CATSTRLAGGDTQYF

clone size: once
D gene: TRBD1
V gene: TRBV2
J gene: TRBJ2-5
CDR3 DNA: TGTGCCAGCAGTCACTTCTCGGACAGGGGGCTAGAGGAGACCCAGTACTTC
CDR3 protein: CASSHFSDRGLEETQYF